A single sample is the source of the 7 T cell receptor beta chains below, sequenced in a study of blood T cells in healthy people across ages. A second PCR of roughly 7 to 11 cycles used a sample-barcoded 5' primer and a J-beta primer mix. TCRdb itself ran the 5' RACE reads through MiXCR, one entry per CDR3 protein. There are about 1.1 million distinct CDR3 sequences in the sample; about two fifths occur only once, and 10% to 15% lies in the top ten. Sequenced: blood. These receptors originate from a man younger than 30 in good health.

The chain uses TRBV6-6 and TRBJ1-2, with D possibly TRBD1 on 5 matching bases. The CDR3 consists of 16 residues. Looked up from germline, CDR1 is MNHNY and CDR2 is SVGAGI (reference sequence). Deletions cut 2 bases from V and 1 base from J, with 14 bases between. The CDR3: CASSYTSGGINYGYTF. DNA for the CDR3: TGTGCCAGCAGTTACACCTCCGGGGGGATTAACTATGGCTACACCTTC.

This clonotype has more than one count but fewer than ten. This rearrangement joins TRBV20-1 to TRBJ2-7, with 9 positions matching TRBD2. This CDR3 has 13 residues. Germline-derived CDR1 and CDR2 are DFQATT and SNEGSKA (reference sequence). V gave up 6 bases and J gave up 10 bases; unmatched junction bases: 13. This CDR3 reads CSAGTSLPRDQYF. The CDR3 DNA sequence: TGCAGTGCCGGGACTAGCCTCCCACGGGACCAGTACTTC.

There are a few counts of this clonotype. This chain uses TRBV30 with TRBJ2-3, with D possibly being TRBD1 or TRBD2 (5 bases each). V shed 0 bases and J shed 5 bases, with 6 bases lying between them. This CDR3 has 12 amino acids. Germline V CDR1 and CDR2: GTSNPN, SVGIG (reference sequence). The CDR3 sequence is CAWSVGGDTQYF. The CDR3 nucleotides are TGTGCCTGGAGTGTTGGGGGAGATACGCAGTATTTT.

This clonotype has more than one count but fewer than ten. The J gene is TRBJ1-2, the V gene TRBV12-3 or TRBV12-4; a possible D gene is TRBD1 (6 bases). The CDR3 is made up of 13 amino acids. The V end lost 5 bases, the J end lost 7 bases, and 14 bases lay between the germline ends. The CDR3 nucleotides read TGTGCCAGCAGTCCGTCTGGGGGGCGTGGCTACACCTTC. The encoded protein is CASSPSGGRGYTF.

V is TRBV12-3 or TRBV12-4 and J is TRBJ1-3; D is unresolved. The V gene lost 1 base and the J gene lost 2 bases, with 6 bases spanning the gap. The CDR3 length is 14 residues. The CDR3 bases are TGTGCCAGCAGTTTAGGGGCGGCTGGAAACACCATATATTTT. The encoded protein is CASSLGAAGNTIYF.

This clonotype has a handful of counts. J is TRBJ1-1 and V is TRBV9, with D perhaps matching TRBD1 (5 bases). V lost 2 bases and J 0 bases, leaving 11 bases between the germline ends. Germline lookup yields CDR1 SGDLS and CDR2 YYNGEE. The CDR3 consists of 15 residues. As DNA, the CDR3 is TGTGCCAGCAGCGTCGGGGGACGACTGAACACTGAAGCTTTCTTT. Protein product: CASSVGGRLNTEAFF.

This clonotype was seen only a few times. V usage is TRBV29-1 and J usage is TRBJ2-1; 11 bases match TRBD2. V gave up 1 base and J gave up 3 bases; unmatched junction bases: 2. Germline CDR1 reads SQVTM; CDR2 reads ANQGSEA. There are 15 residues in the CDR3. CDR3 DNA sequence: TGCAGCGTTGAAGGAGGGACTAGCGGCTACAATGAGCAGTTCTTC. Residues: CSVEGGTSGYNEQFF.